This T cell receptor beta chain was captured by sequencing in a study of cytomegalovirus exposure and HLA in healthy donors. This CDR3 region has 16 residues. After removal of 1 base from V and 5 bases from J, the junction contained 8 bases not matched to a gene. The germline gives CDR1 SGHRS, CDR2 YFSETQ. The PCR used 60 Vbeta and 13 Jbeta primers. Profiling relied on immunoSEQ multiplex PCR, and the TCRdb table lists in-frame clones only, not all of them. The sample gives approximately 76,000 clones, roughly 85% of which show up once; 2.5% is in the top ten. Sequenced sample: PBMCs. The V gene is TRBV5-1, the J gene TRBJ1-1, with 10 bases fitting TRBD1. The TCR was taken from a man aged 30-40 years in good health and CMV-seronegative. The CDR3 DNA reads TGCGCCAGCAGCTTGAGGAGGACAGGGGGTGATACTGAAGCTTTCTTT. This gives the protein CASSLRRTGGDTEAFF.